This entry features one T cell receptor (beta chain) sequence. Data came from immunoSEQ multiplex PCR; TCRdb stores just in-frame clones and leaves some out. The sample contains more than 150,000 clones, roughly 87% of which appear only once. The sample comes from a study of blood T cell repertoires in COVID-19. As for the study in general: PBMCs, B-cell-depleted T cells, or T cells were the source of the cDNA or gDNA that made up the material.

This sequence originates from a man between 45 and 60 years old who had recovered from COVID-19. Sequenced: PBMCs or T cells enriched from blood (not recorded which).

Written as DNA, the CDR3 is TGTGCCAGCTCACCAGTCAGTATGTTAAACACCGGGGAGCTGTTTTTT. Amino acid sequence: CASSPVSMLNTGELFF. The chain has TRBV18 and TRBJ2-2; D uncertain. With 2 bases removed from V and 2 bases from J, the gap between germline ends came to 12 bases. The CDR3 has 16 residues. CDR1 KGHSH and CDR2 LQKENI come from the germline V gene. Together with reference TRBV18 and TRBJ2-2, the CDR3 gives the full variable domain: NAGVMQNPRHLVRRRGQEARLRCSPMKGHSHVYWYRQLPEEGLKFMVYLQKENIIDESGMPKERFSAEFPKEGPSILRIQQVVRGDSAAYFCASSPVSMLNTGELFFGEGSRLTVL.